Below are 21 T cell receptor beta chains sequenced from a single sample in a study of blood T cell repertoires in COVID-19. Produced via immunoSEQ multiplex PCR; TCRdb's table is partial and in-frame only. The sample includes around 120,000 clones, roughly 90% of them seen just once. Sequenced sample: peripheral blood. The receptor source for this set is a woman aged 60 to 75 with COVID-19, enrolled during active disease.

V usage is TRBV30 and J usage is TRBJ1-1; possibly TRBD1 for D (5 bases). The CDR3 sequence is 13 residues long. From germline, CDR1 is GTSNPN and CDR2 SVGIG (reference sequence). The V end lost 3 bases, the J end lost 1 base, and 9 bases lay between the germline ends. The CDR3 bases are TGTGCCTGGAGGAAAGACAGGAACACTGAAGCTTTCTTT. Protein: CAWRKDRNTEAFF.

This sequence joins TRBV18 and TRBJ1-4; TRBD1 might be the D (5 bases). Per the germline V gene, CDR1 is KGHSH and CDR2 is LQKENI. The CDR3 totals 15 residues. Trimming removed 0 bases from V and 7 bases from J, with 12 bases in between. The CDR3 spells CASSPPGLGVEKLFF. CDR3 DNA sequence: TGTGCCAGCTCACCACCCGGGCTAGGGGTTGAAAAACTGTTTTTT.

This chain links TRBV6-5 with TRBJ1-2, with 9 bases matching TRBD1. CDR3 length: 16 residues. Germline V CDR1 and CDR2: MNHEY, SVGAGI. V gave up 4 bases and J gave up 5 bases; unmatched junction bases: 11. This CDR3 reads CASSSGTGTRRYGYTF. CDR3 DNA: TGTGCCAGCAGTTCAGGGACAGGGACGCGTCGTTATGGCTACACCTTC.

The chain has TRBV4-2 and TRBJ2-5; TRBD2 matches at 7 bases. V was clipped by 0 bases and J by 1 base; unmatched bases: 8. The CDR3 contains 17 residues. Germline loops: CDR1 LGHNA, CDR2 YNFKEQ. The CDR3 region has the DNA TGTGCCAGCAGCCAAGATCACCTAGCGGCTACCCAAGAGACCCAGTACTTC. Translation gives CASSQDHLAATQETQYF.

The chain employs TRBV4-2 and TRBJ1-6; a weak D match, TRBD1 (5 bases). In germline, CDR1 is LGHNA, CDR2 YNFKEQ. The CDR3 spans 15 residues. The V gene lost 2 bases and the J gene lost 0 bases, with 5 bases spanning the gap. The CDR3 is CASSQTGSYNSPLHF. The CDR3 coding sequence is TGTGCCAGCAGCCAAACAGGCTCCTATAATTCACCCCTCCACTTT.

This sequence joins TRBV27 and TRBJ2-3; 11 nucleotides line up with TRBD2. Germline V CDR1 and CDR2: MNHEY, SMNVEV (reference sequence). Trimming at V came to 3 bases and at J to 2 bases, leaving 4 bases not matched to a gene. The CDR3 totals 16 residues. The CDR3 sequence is CASSFLAGGITDTQYF. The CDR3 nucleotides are TGTGCCAGCAGTTTCCTAGCGGGGGGCATCACAGATACGCAGTATTTT.

CDR3 sequence reads: CATSSTRTGAGNTIYF. CDR3 sequence (DNA): TGTGCCACCAGCTCAACACGGACAGGGGCTGGAAACACCATATATTTT. V gene TRBV15 combines with J gene TRBJ1-3, with 9 bases matching TRBD1. The germline V gene encodes CDR1 LNHNV and CDR2 YYDKDF (reference sequence). The CDR3 spans 16 residues. The ends lost 5 bases at V and 2 bases at J; junction bases unmatched: 7.

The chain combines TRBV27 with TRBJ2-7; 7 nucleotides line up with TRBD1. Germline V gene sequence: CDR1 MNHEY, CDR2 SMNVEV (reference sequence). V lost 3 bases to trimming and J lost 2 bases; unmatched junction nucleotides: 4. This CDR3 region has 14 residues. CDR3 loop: CASSLGDRAYEQYF. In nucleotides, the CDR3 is TGTGCCAGCAGTTTGGGGGACAGAGCCTACGAGCAGTACTTC.

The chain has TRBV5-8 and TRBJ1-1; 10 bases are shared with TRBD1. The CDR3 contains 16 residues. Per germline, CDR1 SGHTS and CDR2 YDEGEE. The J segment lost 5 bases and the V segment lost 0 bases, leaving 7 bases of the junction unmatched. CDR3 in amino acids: CASSLGWTGGATEAFF. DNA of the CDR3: TGTGCCAGCAGCTTGGGGTGGACAGGGGGGGCGACTGAAGCTTTCTTT.

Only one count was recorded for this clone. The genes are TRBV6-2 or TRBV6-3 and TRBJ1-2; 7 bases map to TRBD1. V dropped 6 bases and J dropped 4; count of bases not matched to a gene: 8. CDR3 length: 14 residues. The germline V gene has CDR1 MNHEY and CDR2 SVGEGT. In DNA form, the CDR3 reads TGTGCCAGCAGCAACTCGGGACAGATCTATGGCTACACCTTC. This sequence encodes CASSNSGQIYGYTF.

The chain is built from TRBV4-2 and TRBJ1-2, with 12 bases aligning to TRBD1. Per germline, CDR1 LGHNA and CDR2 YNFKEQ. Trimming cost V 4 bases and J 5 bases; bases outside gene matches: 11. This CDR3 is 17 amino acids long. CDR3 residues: CASSLPGQGASFYGYTF. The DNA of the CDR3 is TGTGCCAGCAGCCTACCGGGACAGGGGGCATCCTTTTATGGCTACACCTTC.

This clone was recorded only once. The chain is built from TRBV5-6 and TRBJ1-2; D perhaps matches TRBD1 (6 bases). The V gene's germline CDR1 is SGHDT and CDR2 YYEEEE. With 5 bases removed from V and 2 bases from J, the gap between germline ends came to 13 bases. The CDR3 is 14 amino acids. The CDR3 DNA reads TGTGCCAGCAGGCCGGGACACCCCAACTATGGCTACACCTTC. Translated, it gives CASRPGHPNYGYTF.

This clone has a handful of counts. The CDR3 DNA follows: TGTGCCAGCAGCCGTTTACCGGGACAGGGGAACACTGAAGCTTTCTTT. It codes for CASSRLPGQGNTEAFF. The chain employs TRBV7-9 and TRBJ1-1; TRBD1 agrees at 9 bases. The germline V gene encodes CDR1 SEHNR and CDR2 FQNEAQ (reference sequence). The CDR3 is made up of 16 amino acids. Trimming took 5 bases from V and 1 from J; bases not matched to a gene: 8. Combining the CDR3 with reference TRBV7-9 and TRBJ1-1 gives the whole variable domain DTGVSQNPRHKITKRGQNVTFRCDPISEHNRLYWYRQTLGQGPEFLTYFQNEAQLEKSRLLSDRFSAERPKGSFSTLEIQRTEQGDSAMYLCASSRLPGQGNTEAFFGQGTRLTVV.

As DNA, the CDR3 is TGTGCCTGGAGTGTACTAGGAGATACGCAGTATTTT. The encoded protein is CAWSVLGDTQYF. V and J are TRBV30 and TRBJ2-3; D may be TRBD2 (5 bases). In germline, CDR1 is GTSNPN, CDR2 SVGIG (reference sequence). The CDR3 loop spans 12 amino acids. Trimming pared 0 bases from V and 5 bases from J, leaving 6 bases between.

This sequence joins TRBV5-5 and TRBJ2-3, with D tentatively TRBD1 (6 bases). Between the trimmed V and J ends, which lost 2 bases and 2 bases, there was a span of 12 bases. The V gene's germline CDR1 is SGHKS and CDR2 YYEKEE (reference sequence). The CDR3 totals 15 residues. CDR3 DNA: TGTGCCAGCAGCTTAACCGGACAGAACACAGATACGCAGTATTTT. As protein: CASSLTGQNTDTQYF.

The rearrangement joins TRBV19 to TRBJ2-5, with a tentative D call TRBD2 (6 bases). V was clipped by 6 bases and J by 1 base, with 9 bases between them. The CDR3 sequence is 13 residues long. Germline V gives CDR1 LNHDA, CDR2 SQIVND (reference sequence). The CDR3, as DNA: TGTGCCAGTAGGGGGCGGGGCCAAGAGACCCAGTACTTC. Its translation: CASRGRGQETQYF.

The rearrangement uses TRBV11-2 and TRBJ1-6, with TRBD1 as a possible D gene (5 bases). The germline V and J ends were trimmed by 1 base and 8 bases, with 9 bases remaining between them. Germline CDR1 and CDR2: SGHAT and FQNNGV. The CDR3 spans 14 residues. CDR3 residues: CASSLAGSDSPLHF. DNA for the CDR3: TGTGCCAGCAGCTTAGCAGGGTCGGATTCACCCCTCCACTTT.

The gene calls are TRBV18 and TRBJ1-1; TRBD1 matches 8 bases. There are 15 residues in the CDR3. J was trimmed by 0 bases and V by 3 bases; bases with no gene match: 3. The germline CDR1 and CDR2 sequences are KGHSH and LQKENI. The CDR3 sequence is CASSPQTGVNTEAFF. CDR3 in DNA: TGTGCCAGCTCACCCCAGACAGGGGTGAACACTGAAGCTTTCTTT.

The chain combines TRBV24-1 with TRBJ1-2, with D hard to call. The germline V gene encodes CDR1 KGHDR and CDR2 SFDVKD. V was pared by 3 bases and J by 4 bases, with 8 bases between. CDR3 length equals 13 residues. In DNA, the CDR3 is TGTGCCACCAGTGATAAGTCGGGCTATGGCTACACCTTC. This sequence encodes CATSDKSGYGYTF.

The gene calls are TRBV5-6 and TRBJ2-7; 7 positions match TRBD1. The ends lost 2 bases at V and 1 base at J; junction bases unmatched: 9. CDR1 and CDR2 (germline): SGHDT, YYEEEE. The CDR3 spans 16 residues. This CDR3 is CASSFIDRVRSYEQYF. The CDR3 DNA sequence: TGTGCCAGCAGCTTCATCGACAGGGTGCGTTCCTACGAGCAGTACTTC.

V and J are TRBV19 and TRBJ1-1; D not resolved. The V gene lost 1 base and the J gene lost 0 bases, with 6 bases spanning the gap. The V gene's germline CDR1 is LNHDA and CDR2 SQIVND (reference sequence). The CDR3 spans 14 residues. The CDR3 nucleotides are TGTGCCAGTAGTATAGGAGGGATGAACACTGAAGCTTTCTTT. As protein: CASSIGGMNTEAFF.